A selection of T cell receptor beta chains follows, all from one sample in a study of T cells after yellow fever vaccination. A single record per CDR3 protein comes from TCRdb applying MiXCR to the 5' RACE reads. The table lists approximately 550,000 distinct CDR3 sequences, roughly 14% of them singletons. This material consisted of PBMCs, taken on the day of the yellow fever booster vaccination. All receptors come from a man younger than 45 who received the YFV17D yellow fever vaccine. The CDR3 runs from the conserved cysteine through the conserved F or W. The order of the fields is D gene, J gene, clone size, V gene, CDR3 DNA, CDR3 protein. D genes are given only for firm matches. Only some rows state a clone size, as once, few, many or a class for expanded clones.

TRBD1,TRBJ1-1,few,TRBV20-1,TGCAGTGCTCCCACAGGGGTAACTGAAGCTTTCTTT,CSAPTGVTEAFF
TRBD2,TRBJ2-3,.,TRBV20-1,TGCAGTGCTAGGGTGGGGACTAGCGCGGATACGCAGTATTTT,CSARVGTSADTQYF
.,TRBJ2-3,once,TRBV27,TGTGCCAGCAGTTTCTACGGGAATACAGATACGCAGTATTTT,CASSFYGNTDTQYF
TRBD1,TRBJ2-5,few,TRBV6-1,TGTGCCAGCAGTCTCACGGGACAGGGGTTGATGAAGACCCAGTACTTC,CASSLTGQGLMKTQYF
.,TRBJ2-1,.,TRBV7-3,TGTGCCAGCAGCTTAGGGGCTGCTGGGCCCAATGAGCAGTTCTTC,CASSLGAAGPNEQFF
.,TRBJ2-6,few,TRBV5-1,TGCGCCAGCAGCTGGCCAGGCAGCAACTCTGGGGCCAACGTCCTGACTTTC,CASSWPGSNSGANVLTF
TRBD2,TRBJ2-1,few,TRBV5-5,TGTGCCAGCAGCGGGACTAGCGGGAGAATTCAGGTCAATGAGCAGTTCTTC,CASSGTSGRIQVNEQFF
TRBD2,TRBJ2-1,.,TRBV20-1,TGCAGTGCTAGACTAGCGGGAGGGGAGCAGTTCTTC,CSARLAGGEQFF
.,TRBJ2-7,many,TRBV12-3/TRBV12-4,TGTGCCAGCAGCAAGAACTACGAGCAGTACTTC,CASSKNYEQYF
.,TRBJ2-1,.,TRBV12-3/TRBV12-4,TGTGCCAGCAGTTTCTCGGGGGTGAGCGGCAATGAGCAGTTCTTC,CASSFSGVSGNEQFF
.,TRBJ2-2,many,TRBV11-3,TGTGCCAGCAGCTTAGAGTCCGCCGGGGAGCTGTTTTTT,CASSLESAGELFF
TRBD2,TRBJ2-1,.,TRBV18,TGTGCCAGCTCACCCGGGACTAGCGGGTGGATCAATGAGCAGTTCTTC,CASSPGTSGWINEQFF
.,TRBJ2-5,few,TRBV3-1,TGTGCCAGCAGCCAATCCGGGACAAGAGGGGAGACCCAGTACTTC,CASSQSGTRGETQYF
.,TRBJ1-2,.,TRBV27,TGTGCCAGCTATACCGGGGCAGGGGTTGGCTACACCTTC,CASYTGAGVGYTF
.,TRBJ2-7,few,TRBV4-3,TGCGCCAGCAGCCAAGGAAACAGGTTCCTATACGAGCAGTACTTC,CASSQGNRFLYEQYF
.,TRBJ2-2,.,TRBV7-2,TGTGCCAGCAGCCTCACCCCCTCGAGCGGGGAGCTGTTTTTT,CASSLTPSSGELFF
.,TRBJ2-3,.,TRBV12-3/TRBV12-4,TGTGCCAGCAGTTTTAAAGGGTCTATTGGCACAGATACGCAGTATTTT,CASSFKGSIGTDTQYF
.,TRBJ2-7,few,TRBV29-1,TGCAGCGTTGAGGCACAGCGGGCTACCGGGCAGTACTTC,CSVEAQRATGQYF
TRBD1,TRBJ2-1,.,TRBV27,TGTGCCAGCAGTTTACAGGGGGCGGCCGACAATGAGCAGTTCTTC,CASSLQGAADNEQFF
.,TRBJ2-1,.,TRBV28,TGTGCCAGCAGCCTCGGGCCGGGAACCTACAATGAGCAGTTCTTC,CASSLGPGTYNEQFF
.,TRBJ2-4,few,TRBV6-1,TGTGCCACCTCGAGGGTCAAAAACATTCAGTACTTC,CATSRVKNIQYF
.,TRBJ2-5,.,TRBV27,TGTGCCAGCAGTTTAGGGGGCACTGGGGAGACCCAGTACTTC,CASSLGGTGETQYF
TRBD2,TRBJ2-6,few,TRBV18,TGTGCCAGCTCCCGCGGGGGGGGCTACCCCTCTGGGGCCAACGTCCTGACTTTC,CASSRGGGYPSGANVLTF
.,TRBJ2-1,.,TRBV3-1,TGTGCCAGCAGCCTGACTGGACTAAATTACTACAATGAGCAGTTCTTC,CASSLTGLNYYNEQFF
.,TRBJ2-1,few,TRBV19,TGTGCCAGTAGTCTCCGACAGGGGGGGAAAGGCGGACTAGCGCGAGAGCAGTTCTTC,CASSLRQGGKGGLAREQFF
.,TRBJ2-5,.,TRBV28,TGTGCCAGCAGTCGATCAGGGGTGAGGGAGACCCAGTACTTC,CASSRSGVRETQYF
TRBD1,TRBJ2-2,.,TRBV6-2/TRBV6-3,TGTGCCAGCAGCCCCGGGACAGGGGCGATCCCGAACACCGGGGAGCTGTTTTTT,CASSPGTGAIPNTGELFF
.,TRBJ2-3,few,TRBV29-1,TGCAGCGTTGCCGGAGTCCGGGATACGCAGTATTTT,CSVAGVRDTQYF
TRBD1,TRBJ1-4,.,TRBV12-3/TRBV12-4,TGTGCCAGCACAGGGGGCTCCTCAGGGGGAAAACTGTTTTTT,CASTGGSSGGKLFF
.,TRBJ1-5,.,TRBV4-3,TGCGCCGTGTGGCGGGGCGGCAATCAGCCCCAGCATTTT,CAVWRGGNQPQHF
.,TRBJ1-3,.,TRBV29-1,TGCAGCGTTGGGGCAGGGGCGAGCTCTGGAAACACCATATATTTT,CSVGAGASSGNTIYF
.,TRBJ2-7,few,TRBV28,TGTGCCAGCAGTCCACTGACAGGCTCCTACGAGCAGTACTTC,CASSPLTGSYEQYF
TRBD2,TRBJ2-1,few,TRBV4-1,TGCGCCAGCAGCCGCTCCGGGACTAGCGGGAGGGCCAATGAGCAGTTCTTC,CASSRSGTSGRANEQFF
.,TRBJ1-1,many,TRBV7-2,TGTGCCACCGGCGCCTCTAACTCACCAGAAGCTTTCTTT,CATGASNSPEAFF
.,TRBJ2-5,few,TRBV7-2,TGTGCCAGCAGCCCACAGCTGGGACTGCAAGAGACCCAGTACTTC,CASSPQLGLQETQYF
TRBD2,TRBJ2-7,few,TRBV15,TGTGCCACCAGCAGAGATCGCGGGGGTTACGAGCAGTACTTC,CATSRDRGGYEQYF
.,TRBJ2-1,.,TRBV7-8,TGTGCCAGCACCTCGGACCTCTCCTACAATGAGCAGTTCTTC,CASTSDLSYNEQFF
.,TRBJ2-3,.,TRBV9,TGTGCCAGCAGCGTCTTGTGGTGGGGTACGCAGTATTTT,CASSVLWWGTQYF
.,TRBJ1-2,.,TRBV4-3,.,CASSQVGGAAMATPSRRTF
TRBD2,TRBJ2-1,few,TRBV6-2/TRBV6-3,TGTGCCAGCAGGCTAGCGGGACCAGACAATGAGCAGTTCTTC,CASRLAGPDNEQFF
.,TRBJ2-7,many,TRBV5-6,TGTGCCAGCAGCATGGGACAAATCTTGACACGTAGCGAGCAGTACTTC,CASSMGQILTRSEQYF
.,TRBJ1-1,few,TRBV5-1,TGCGCCAGCAGCTTGGGCGAGTCCTACACTGAAGCTTTCTTT,CASSLGESYTEAFF
TRBD1,TRBJ1-4,.,TRBV5-1,TGCGCCAGCAGCATGGACAGGACCCTATATGCAACTAATGAAAAACTGTTTTTT,CASSMDRTLYATNEKLFF
.,TRBJ2-5,many,TRBV7-3,TGTGCCAGCAGTACATTAGCGCAAGAGACCCAGTACTTC,CASSTLAQETQYF
TRBD2,TRBJ2-3,few,TRBV20-1,TGCAGTGGACCCCCGGGACTAGCGAAATTCGGAGATACGCAGTATTTT,CSGPPGLAKFGDTQYF